These T cell receptor beta chains were read from a single sample in a study of CD4 and CD8 cells across lung adenocarcinoma regions. MiXCR, applied by TCRdb to the PCR reads, yields one record per CDR3 protein. The data show around 18,000 distinct CDR3 sequences, around 46% seen once. Sequenced: CD8+ T cells from the margin of a lung tumor. These receptors were obtained from a male donor with lung adenocarcinoma. The CD4 and CD8 labels of this study may be unreliable. The CDR3 runs from the conserved cysteine through the conserved F or W. Rows give clone size only sometimes, using once, few, many, or a class for an expanded clone.

V,size,CDR3
TRBV6-5,-,CASSYFGTGGEETQYF
TRBV10-2,many,CASRGTEQETQYF
TRBV6-1,-,CASRQTGRYGYTF
TRBV7-3,medium-sized,CASSPSSYNEQFF
TRBV28,-,CASSFSDNEPTEQYF
TRBV27,-,CAGRGAPGTDTQYF
TRBV6-1,medium-sized,CASPGTGVGSEQFF
TRBV6-1,many,CASSQRQGAKGNTIYF
TRBV6-1,-,CASREAGPGAGDIQYF
TRBV27,few,CASSFTGIMNTEAFF
TRBV6-1,few,CASTSRRLAAYNEQFF
TRBV6-5,few,CASSYSKGNQPQHF
TRBV7-2,-,CASSLAGGRVRNEQFF
TRBV27,medium-sized,CASGRDRPKDTQYF
TRBV11-3,few,CASSQGRVLNNEQFF
TRBV12-3/TRBV12-4,-,CAGSGGSVTDTQYF
TRBV6-5,many,CASSYSGGNTGELFF
TRBV6-4,once,CASSDSIEGDGGYTF
TRBV10-1,few,CASRDGNEQFF
TRBV6-8,once,CASSSSFSNTEAFF
TRBV11-2,-,CASSSLPQTQYF
TRBV6-5,medium-sized,CASRPPGTALRGQYF
TRBV10-1,-,CASQARGTGELFF
TRBV27,medium-sized,CASSLFETAQGQASEQYF
TRBV6-1,-,CASSGQGNTEAFF
TRBV10-3,-,CAGKGVRDTDTQYF
TRBV12-3/TRBV12-4,many,CASSPGRGLQETQYF
TRBV6-1,-,CASSEAPRGIYGYTF
TRBV30,few,CAWSRQGIAKNIQYF
TRBV12-3/TRBV12-4,-,CASSLGPGQEQFF
TRBV7-2,many,CASSLDYNEQFF
TRBV4-2,few,CASSQDFYEQFF
TRBV12-5,-,CARGDGGIDQDTQYF
TRBV6-1,many,CASMKRGYTDTQYF
TRBV7-2,-,CASSRRLAGAEQYF
TRBV5-1,-,CASSLGAGGPNEQFF
TRBV6-5,medium-sized,CASIRAAQETQYF
TRBV10-2,few,CASRAGKKSGKNYNEQFF
TRBV10-2,-,CASRLASYNEQFF
TRBV6-1,-,CASSELVGIGNYGYTF
TRBV4-1,many,CASSQSGGQGQETQYF
TRBV6-1,-,CASSKGLRAKNTQYF
TRBV6-1,-,CASRETWASGTNAQFF
TRBV6-1,large,CASSEEGGMGSEQYF
TRBV7-2,-,CASSFDLAGGYTQYF
TRBV10-3,few,CAISETGQGTKFF
TRBV4-1,few,CASSRGGAETQYF
TRBV6-1,few,CASSRGNNSPLHF
TRBV20-1,once,CSARANSGRYNMQFF
TRBV6-5,many,CASSSGTGNSPLHF
TRBV4-2,-,CASSQDLTSGRDIQYF
TRBV5-1,-,CASSPDGVSYNEQFF
TRBV6-1,-,CASSEASGQGANQPLHF